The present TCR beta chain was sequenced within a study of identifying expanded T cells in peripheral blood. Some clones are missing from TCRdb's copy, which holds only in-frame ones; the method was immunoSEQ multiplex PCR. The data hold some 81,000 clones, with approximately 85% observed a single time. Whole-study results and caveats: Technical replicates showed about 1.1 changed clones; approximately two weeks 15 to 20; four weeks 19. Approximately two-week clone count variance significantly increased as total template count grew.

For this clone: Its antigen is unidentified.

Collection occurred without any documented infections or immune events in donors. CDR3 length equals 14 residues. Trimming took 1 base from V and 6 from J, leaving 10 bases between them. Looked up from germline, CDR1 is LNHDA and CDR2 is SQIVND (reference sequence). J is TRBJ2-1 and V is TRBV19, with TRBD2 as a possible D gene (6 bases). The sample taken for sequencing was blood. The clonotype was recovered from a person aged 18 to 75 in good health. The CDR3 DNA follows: TGTGCCAGTAGTATAGCGGGAGTCTCCAATGAGCAGTTCTTC. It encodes CASSIAGVSNEQFF.